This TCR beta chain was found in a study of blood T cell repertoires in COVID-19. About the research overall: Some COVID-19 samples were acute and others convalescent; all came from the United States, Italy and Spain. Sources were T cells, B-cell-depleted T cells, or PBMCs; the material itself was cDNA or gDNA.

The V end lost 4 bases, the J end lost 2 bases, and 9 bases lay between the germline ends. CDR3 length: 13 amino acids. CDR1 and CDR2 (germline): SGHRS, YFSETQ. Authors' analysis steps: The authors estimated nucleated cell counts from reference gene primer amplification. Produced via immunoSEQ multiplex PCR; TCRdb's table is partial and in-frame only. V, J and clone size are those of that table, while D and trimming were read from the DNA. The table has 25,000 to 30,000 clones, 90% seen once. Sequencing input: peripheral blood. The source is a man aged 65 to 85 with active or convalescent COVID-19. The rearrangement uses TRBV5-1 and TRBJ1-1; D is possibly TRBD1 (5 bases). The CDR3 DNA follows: TGCGCCAGCAGCGCTGACAGAAACACTGAAGCTTTCTTT. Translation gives CASSADRNTEAFF. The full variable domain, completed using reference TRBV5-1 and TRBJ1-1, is KAGVTQTPRYLIKTRGQQVTLSCSPISGHRSVSWYQQTPGQGLQFLFEYFSETQRNKGNFPGRFSGRQFSNSRSEMNVSTLELGDSALYLCASSADRNTEAFFGQGTRLTVV.